The present TCR beta chain was sequenced within a study of graft-versus-host responses after intestinal transplantation. The study's findings and limits: Within allografts, high graft-versus-host to host-versus-graft clonal ratios were seen among patients with graft-donor T cell macrochimerism.

Note on this clone: Its matching antigen is unknown.

Germline V CDR1 and CDR2: MNHEY, SMNVEV (reference sequence). V shed 5 bases and J 5 bases; nucleotides not matched to a gene: 6. The CDR3 totals 15 residues. Here immunoSEQ multiplex PCR was the method, and the copy in TCRdb shows in-frame clones only, minus some. The table lists about 88,000 clones, 85% to 90% of them singletons. This sequence originates from a human donor who received an intestinal transplant. The genes are TRBV27 and TRBJ2-1, with 10 bases matching TRBD2. This specimen consisted of unstimulated CD4+ T cells sorted from spleen or lymph node cells, obtained before intestinal transplant. The CDR3 sequence: CASSPLAGDHNEQFF. The CDR3 coding sequence is TGTGCCAGCAGTCCGCTAGCGGGGGACCACAATGAGCAGTTCTTC.